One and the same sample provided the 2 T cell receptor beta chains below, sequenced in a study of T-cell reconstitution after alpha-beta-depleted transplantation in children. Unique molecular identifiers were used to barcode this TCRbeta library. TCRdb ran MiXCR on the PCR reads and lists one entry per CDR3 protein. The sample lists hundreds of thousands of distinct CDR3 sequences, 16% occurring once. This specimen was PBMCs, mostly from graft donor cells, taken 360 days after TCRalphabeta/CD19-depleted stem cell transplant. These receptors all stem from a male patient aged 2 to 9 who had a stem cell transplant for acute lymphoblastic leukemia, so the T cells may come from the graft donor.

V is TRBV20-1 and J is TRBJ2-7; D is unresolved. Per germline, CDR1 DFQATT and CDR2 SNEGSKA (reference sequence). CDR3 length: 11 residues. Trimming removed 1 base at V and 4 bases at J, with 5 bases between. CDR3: CSARVQYEQYF. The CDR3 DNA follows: TGCAGTGCTAGAGTGCAGTACGAGCAGTACTTC.

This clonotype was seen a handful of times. As DNA, the CDR3 is TGTGCCAGCAGCCCTAACAGCAACCAAGAGACCCAGTACTTC. Translation gives CASSPNSNQETQYF. The V gene is TRBV3-1, the J gene TRBJ2-5; D remains unclear. The V gene's germline CDR1 is LGHDT and CDR2 YNNKEL (reference sequence). CDR3 length: 14 residues. The V end was cut by 4 bases, the J end by 0 bases, with 9 bases between.